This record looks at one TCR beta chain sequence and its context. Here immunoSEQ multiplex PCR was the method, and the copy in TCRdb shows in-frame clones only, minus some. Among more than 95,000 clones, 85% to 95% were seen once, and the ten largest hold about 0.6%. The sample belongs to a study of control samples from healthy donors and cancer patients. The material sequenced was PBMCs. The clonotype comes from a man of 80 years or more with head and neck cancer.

The CDR3 protein is CASSEGQGKEKLFF. CDR3 DNA sequence: TGTGCCAGTAGCGAGGGACAGGGCAAAGAAAAACTGTTTTTT. V usage is TRBV19 and J usage is TRBJ1-4; 9 bases fit TRBD1. The CDR3 runs 14 residues. With V trimmed by 6 bases and J by 8 bases, 7 bases remained unmatched. Germline CDR1 and CDR2: LNHDA and SQIVND (reference sequence).